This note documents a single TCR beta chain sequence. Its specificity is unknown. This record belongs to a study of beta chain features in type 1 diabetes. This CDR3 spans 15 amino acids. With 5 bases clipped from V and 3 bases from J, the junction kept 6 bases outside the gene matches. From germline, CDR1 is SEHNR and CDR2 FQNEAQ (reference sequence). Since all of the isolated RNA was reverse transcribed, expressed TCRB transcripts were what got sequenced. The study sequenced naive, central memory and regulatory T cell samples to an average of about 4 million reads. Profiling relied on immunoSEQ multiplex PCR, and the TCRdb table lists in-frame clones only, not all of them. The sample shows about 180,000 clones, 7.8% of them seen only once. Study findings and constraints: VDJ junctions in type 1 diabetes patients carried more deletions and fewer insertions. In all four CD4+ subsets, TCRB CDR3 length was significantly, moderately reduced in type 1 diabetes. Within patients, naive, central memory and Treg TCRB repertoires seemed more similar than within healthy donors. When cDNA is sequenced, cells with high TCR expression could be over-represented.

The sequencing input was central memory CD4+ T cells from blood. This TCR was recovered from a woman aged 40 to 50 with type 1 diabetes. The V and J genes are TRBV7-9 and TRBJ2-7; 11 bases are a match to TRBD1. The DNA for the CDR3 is TGTGCCAGCAGCCAAGGGGACAGGGGGAGCTACGAGCAGTACTTC. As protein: CASSQGDRGSYEQYF.